This T cell receptor beta chain came from a study of T cells in Graves' hyperthyroidism and ophthalmopathy (dated by TCRdb to between 2019 and 2020). In terms of the full investigation: Peripheral blood samples were taken at the time of initial diagnosis, prior to any treatment. A discovery cohort of around 98 patients, approximately 45 with Graves' ophthalmopathy and approximately 55 with stable Graves' hyperthyroidism, was used to find distinguishing TCR V-J signatures. Prospective prediction of ophthalmopathy was tested in an independent validation cohort consisting of under 20 hyperthyroidism patients and 17 patients who later progressed to ophthalmopathy. The 100 discovery patients were randomly split 7:3 into training and test sets. In addition, the study compared T-cell repertoires in thyroid tissue and in blood from five or six Graves' hyperthyroidism patients. Once sampling was done, hyperthyroidism patients were given methimazole at a starting dose of 30 mg daily, whereas ophthalmopathy patients were given high-dose intravenous methylprednisolone. The paper reports TCR Vbeta CDR3 sequencing of over 130 peripheral blood samples: 43 ophthalmopathy, under 80 hyperthyroidism and around 17 progressor patients.

The TCR beta CDR3 regions were amplified from RNA transcripts. The first round of RT-PCR for the TCR CDR3 was performed with the HTBI primer set and the Qiagen OneStep RT-PCR kit. Libraries were constructed in a second round of multiplex PCR, after which size selection and purification were performed. Libraries were sequenced paired-end with 100 bp reads on an Illumina HiSeq2000. As for how the authors treated the data: Raw data were processed with SOAPnuke, discarding reads with adapters, uncalled bases, mean Phred below 15, or no exact constant-primer or identifier match. High-quality paired reads were merged using COPE v1.2.5, and each unique nucleotide sequence was defined as a clonotype. Clonotypes were aligned to IMGT TRBV, TRBD and TRBJ reference segments using MiTCR v1.1. The analysis was restricted to V-J combinations with a frequency above 0.0001, which together covered around 99% of the repertoires. The TCS score was defined as the ratio of F50 (clonal expansion) to E x V (chaos), calculated using BLOSUM62-based TCRdist between CDR3 peptides within each V-J. Welch's t-statistics and random forest reduced approximately 520 V-J features to about 12, which were used in a naive Bayes classifier (R e1071). TCRdb handled the public reads itself, with Q25 trimming in fastp and clone calling in MiXCR, and kept productive beta chains. Rows with a matching CDR3 protein are joined into one entry that keeps the most common DNA and genes. What appears here as the V and J calls and clone size reflects TCRdb's work, not the paper's. The sample table contains about 270,000 distinct CDR3 sequences; only one count was recorded for approximately 23% of them. The top ten clonotypes cover 50% to 75% of the sample.

CDR1 and CDR2, looked up from the germline V gene, are SGDLS and YYNGEE. Relative to germline, V is missing 0 bases and J is missing 2 bases, with 10 bases of the junction outside any gene match. CDR3 length: 18 amino acids, cysteine to phenylalanine. Of all the DNA, just the CDR3 is kept, 54 bases in frame from base 1. The paper's findings and limits, for the study overall: Blood samples also contained most of the expanded thyroid clonotypes (frequency above 0.001), which suggests that blood repertoires may reflect thyroid immune responses. Sample size was not statistically predetermined, and investigators were not blinded to group allocation. During validation, the model predicted progression to ophthalmopathy a median of roughly 7.1 months ahead of onset, with almost 71% sensitivity and roughly 72% specificity. A 13 V-J signature model separated ophthalmopathy from stable hyperthyroidism, with around 90% sensitivity and just under 84% specificity in cross-validation and 80%/75% in testing.

Ophthalmopathy patients had moderately to severely active disease, Clinical Activity Score of at least 3, NOSPECS grade of at least 4, and duration under 3 months. The study excluded patients with uncontrolled infections, other autoimmune diseases, pregnancy or lactation. Diagnoses were established on the basis of clinical symptoms, serum thyroxine and TRAb, thyroid ultrasound, and orbital computed tomography. Ficoll-Paque density gradient centrifugation was used to isolate PBMCs from under 11 ml of fresh peripheral blood. Total RNA was extracted using Trizol reagent, and RNA quality was assessed on an Agilent 2100 Bioanalyzer. Regarding this clonotype: Its recognized antigen is unknown. No base qualities exist here, and no much larger clone lies one base off it.

The clonotype comes from a man younger than 40 with Graves' ophthalmopathy. The specimen sequenced was blood. The chain uses TRBV9 and TRBJ2-3, with TRBD2 identical over 9 junction bases. The CDR3 corresponds to CASSVVPRLADYTDTQYF. The DNA is as follows: TGTGCCAGCAGCGTAGTCCCTCGACTAGCGGACTACACAGATACGCAGTATTTT.